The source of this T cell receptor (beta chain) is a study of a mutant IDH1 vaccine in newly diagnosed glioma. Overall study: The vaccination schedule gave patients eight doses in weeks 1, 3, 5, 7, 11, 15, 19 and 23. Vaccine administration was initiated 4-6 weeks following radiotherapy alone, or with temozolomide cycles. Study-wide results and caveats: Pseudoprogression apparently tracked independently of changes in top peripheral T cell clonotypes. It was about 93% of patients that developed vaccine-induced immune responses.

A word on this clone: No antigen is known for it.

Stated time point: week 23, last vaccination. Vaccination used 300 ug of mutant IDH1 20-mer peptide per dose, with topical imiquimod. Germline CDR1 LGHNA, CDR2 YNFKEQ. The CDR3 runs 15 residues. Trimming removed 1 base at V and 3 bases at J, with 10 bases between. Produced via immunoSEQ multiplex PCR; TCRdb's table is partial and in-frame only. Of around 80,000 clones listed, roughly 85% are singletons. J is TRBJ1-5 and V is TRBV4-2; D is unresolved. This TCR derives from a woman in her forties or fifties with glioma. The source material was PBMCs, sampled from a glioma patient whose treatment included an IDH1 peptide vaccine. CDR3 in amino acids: CASSQAHGSNQPQHF. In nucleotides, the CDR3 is TGTGCCAGCAGCCAAGCCCACGGCTCCAATCAGCCCCAGCATTTT.